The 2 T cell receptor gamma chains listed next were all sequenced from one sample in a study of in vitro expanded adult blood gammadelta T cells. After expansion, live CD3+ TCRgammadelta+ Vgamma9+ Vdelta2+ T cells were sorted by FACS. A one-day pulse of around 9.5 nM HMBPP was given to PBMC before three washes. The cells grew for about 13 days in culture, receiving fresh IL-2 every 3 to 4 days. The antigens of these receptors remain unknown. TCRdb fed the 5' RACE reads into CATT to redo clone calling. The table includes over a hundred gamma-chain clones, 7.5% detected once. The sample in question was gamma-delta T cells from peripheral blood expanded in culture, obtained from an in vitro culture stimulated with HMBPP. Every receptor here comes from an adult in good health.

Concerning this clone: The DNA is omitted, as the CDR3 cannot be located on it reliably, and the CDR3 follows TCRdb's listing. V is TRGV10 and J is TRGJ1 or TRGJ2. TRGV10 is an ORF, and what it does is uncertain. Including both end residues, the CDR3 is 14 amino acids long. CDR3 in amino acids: CTTVLRGINYKKLF.

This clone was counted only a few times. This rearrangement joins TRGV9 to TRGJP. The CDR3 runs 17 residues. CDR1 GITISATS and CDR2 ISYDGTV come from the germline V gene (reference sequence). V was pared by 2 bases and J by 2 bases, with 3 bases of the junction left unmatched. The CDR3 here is CALWEGRQELGKKIKVF. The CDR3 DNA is TGTGCCTTGTGGGAGGGGAGGCAAGAGTTGGGCAAAAAAATCAAGGTATTT.